Listed below are T cell receptor beta chains from one sample, sequenced in a study of OX40 agonist ivuxolimab in advanced cancers. Profiled with immunoSEQ multiplex PCR; TCRdb holds only in-frame clones, not every one. The sample has 9,500 to 12,000 clones; 77% are singletons. The specimen was CD4+ or CD8+ T cells sorted from blood, collected in a trial of the OX40 agonist ivuxolimab. Every receptor here comes from an adult with an advanced solid tumor such as melanoma, head and neck, liver or kidney cancer. Both conserved end residues are part of each CDR3. Each record gives: D gene, J gene, V gene, clone size, CDR3 DNA, CDR3 protein. A D gene is named only where the DNA matches it firmly. The size field is filled for only some rows; it gives once, few, many or a size class.

>NA|TRBJ2-5|TRBV11-2|NA
TGTGCCTTGACAGTCGGAGAGACCCAGTACTTC
CALTVGETQYF
>NA|TRBJ2-1|TRBV7-6|NA
TGTGCCAGCAGCTTAGTCGGAGCCCGGACCGTCCGGAGCTCCTACAATGAGCAGTTCTTC
CASSLVGARTVRSSYNEQFF
>NA|TRBJ2-2|TRBV29-1|NA
TGCAGCGTTGTAAGCGGAAACACCGGGGAGCTGTTTTTT
CSVVSGNTGELFF
>NA|TRBJ2-3|TRBV10-3|NA
TGTGCCATCAGTGACGAGGGCGAAACTAGCACAGATACGCAGTATTTT
CAISDEGETSTDTQYF
>NA|TRBJ2-1|TRBV4-2|NA
TGTGCCAGCAGCCAAGAATCGGTATCGGGGGCCTCCTACAATGAGCAGTTCTTC
CASSQESVSGASYNEQFF
>NA|TRBJ1-6|TRBV5-5|medium-sized
TGTGCCAGCAGCGCCGGGACGGCAAATTCACCCCTCCACTTT
CASSAGTANSPLHF
>TRBD1|TRBJ1-1|TRBV5-5|NA
TGTGCCAGCAGCCGGACCGGGACAGAAGAGAACACTGAAGCTTTCTTT
CASSRTGTEENTEAFF
>TRBD1|TRBJ2-3|TRBV19|NA
TGTGCCAGTAGTCGACAGGGGCCAGATACGCAGTATTTT
CASSRQGPDTQYF
>NA|TRBJ1-4|TRBV7-9|few
TGTGCCAGCAGCTCCGACCCACCGACTAATGAAAAACTGTTTTTT
CASSSDPPTNEKLFF
>NA|TRBJ2-7|TRBV13|few
TGTGCCAGCAGCCATCGGGGCAGGACTGACTACGAGCAGTACTTC
CASSHRGRTDYEQYF
>NA|TRBJ1-5|TRBV9|once
TGTGCCAGCAGCACCGGGGACTTTAGCAATCAGCCCCAGCATTTT
CASSTGDFSNQPQHF
>NA|TRBJ2-6|TRBV29-1|NA
TGCAGCGTTGAACCCCTGGACAGTTTCTCTGGGGCCAACGTCCTGACTTTC
CSVEPLDSFSGANVLTF
>TRBD2|TRBJ2-2|TRBV7-2|NA
TGTGCCAGCAGCTTAAGGACCGCGGGAGTAAACGGGGAGCTGTTTTTT
CASSLRTAGVNGELFF
>TRBD1|TRBJ2-5|TRBV6-1|NA
TGTGCCACCAGTGACCCCGGGACAGGGACGCAAGAGACCCAGTACTTC
CATSDPGTGTQETQYF
>TRBD1|TRBJ2-7|TRBV7-9|NA
TGTGCCAGCAGCCCCTCGGACAGGGAGTTCTACGAGCAGTACTTC
CASSPSDREFYEQYF
>NA|TRBJ2-1|TRBV5-1|NA
TGCGCCAGCTTCCCCACGACAGACCCCTCCTACAATGAGCAGTTCTTC
CASFPTTDPSYNEQFF
>NA|TRBJ2-4|TRBV14|few
TGTGCCAGCAGCCAAGTTTATTGGGACATTCAGTACTTC
CASSQVYWDIQYF
>NA|TRBJ1-1|TRBV11-2|NA
TGTGCCAGCAGCTTTCAATCTGAAGCTTTCTTT
CASSFQSEAFF
>NA|TRBJ1-1|TRBV5-4|NA
TGTGCCAGCAGCTTGGGTATGGGGGCGCGGGCCCTAGCTTTCTTT
CASSLGMGARALAFF
>TRBD1|TRBJ2-7|TRBV5-4|NA
TGTGCCAGCCGCACCGAGGGACAGGGGTCCTACGAGCAGTACTTC
CASRTEGQGSYEQYF
>NA|TRBJ1-5|TRBV19|few
TGTGCCAGTAGTATCGGGGTCGCTCAGCCCCAGCATTTT
CASSIGVAQPQHF
>NA|TRBJ1-2|TRBV29-1|NA
TGCAGCGTTGGGAGAAGCCTTAACTATGGCTACACCTTC
CSVGRSLNYGYTF
>NA|TRBJ2-7|TRBV28|NA
TGTGCCAGCAGTTTAAGGGGACGTGGAGGCGCCTACGAGCAGTACTTC
CASSLRGRGGAYEQYF
>TRBD2|TRBJ2-7|TRBV11-3|NA
TGTGCCAGCAGTAGAGTAGCGGGCCCGACCTACGAGCAGTACTTC
CASSRVAGPTYEQYF
>TRBD1|TRBJ2-7|TRBV4-1|NA
TGCGCCAGCACCTCAGGGGGCGCAAAGAACGAGCAGTACTTC
CASTSGGAKNEQYF
>TRBD1|TRBJ1-6|TRBV30|NA
TGTGCCTGGAGTGGACAGGGGGGGAGCTCCTATAATTCACCCCTCCACTTT
CAWSGQGGSSYNSPLHF
>NA|TRBJ2-1|TRBV18|NA
TGTGCCAGCTCACCACCGTATCAGGGCCTCACCTACAATGAGCAGTTCTTC
CASSPPYQGLTYNEQFF
>TRBD2|TRBJ2-3|TRBV6-5|NA
TGTGCCAGCAGCGGGGGGTTCACAGATACGCAGTATTTT
CASSGGFTDTQYF
>NA|TRBJ2-7|TRBV28|NA
TGTGCCAGCAGTCTAGGGGCAGGGTACGAGCAGTACTTC
CASSLGAGYEQYF
>NA|TRBJ1-2|TRBV30|once
TGTGCCTGGTCTGGAGGGGACGGCTACACCTTC
CAWSGGDGYTF
>NA|TRBJ1-5|TRBV6-5|NA
TGTGCCAGGAATGCAGGGCCCAATCAGCCCCAGCATTTT
CARNAGPNQPQHF
>TRBD2|TRBJ2-3|TRBV27|NA
TGTGCCAGCAGTTTATCGTCGGGTAGCGGGGGACCTAGCACAGATACGCAGTATTTT
CASSLSSGSGGPSTDTQYF
>NA|TRBJ1-1|TRBV30|few
TGTGCCTGGAGTTTCGGGGGGGGGCTGTCGGACACTGAAGCTTTCTTT
CAWSFGGGLSDTEAFF
>NA|TRBJ1-6|TRBV2|medium-sized
TGTGCCAGCAGTGATCGGCCTGGCAATTCACCCCTCCACTTT
CASSDRPGNSPLHF
>NA|TRBJ2-7|TRBV25-1|NA
TGTGCCAGCAGTGAATCAGGGACGAGCTCCTACGAGCAGTACTTC
CASSESGTSSYEQYF
>NA|TRBJ2-7|TRBV7-9|few
TGTGCCAGCAGCTTTACGGGGACCGAGACCTACGAGCAGTACTTC
CASSFTGTETYEQYF
>TRBD2|TRBJ2-2|TRBV27|once
TGTGCCAGCAGCAAGGGACTAGCGGGAGGGGACACCGGGGAGCTGTTTTTT
CASSKGLAGGDTGELFF
>TRBD1|TRBJ2-2|TRBV6-5|NA
TGTGCCAGCAATGACAGGGGGCCGGGCGGGGAGCTGTTTTTT
CASNDRGPGGELFF
>TRBD1|TRBJ2-7|TRBV10-1|NA
TGCGCCAGCAGTCGACAGGGATCCTACGAGCAGTACTTC
CASSRQGSYEQYF
>TRBD1|TRBJ1-5|TRBV14|NA
TGTGCCAGCAGCCAAGATGGTGGACAGGGGAGAGGCAATCAGCCCCAGCATTTT
CASSQDGGQGRGNQPQHF
>TRBD1|TRBJ2-7|TRBV9|NA
TGTGCCAGCAGCGGGCAGGGGGCCCACGAGCAGTACTTC
CASSGQGAHEQYF
>NA|TRBJ1-1|TRBV6-5|NA
TGTGCCAGCAGTTACTCGAACGTAGGGGGTACTGAAGCTTTCTTT
CASSYSNVGGTEAFF
>NA|TRBJ1-1|TRBV11-2|NA
TGTGCCAGCGGGTTAAACACTGAAGCTTTCTTT
CASGLNTEAFF
>TRBD1|TRBJ1-2|TRBV6-1|NA
TGTGCCAGCAGTGAACCGGACAGGGGGCTTTATGGCTATGGCTACACCTTC
CASSEPDRGLYGYGYTF
>NA|TRBJ2-5|TRBV30|NA
TGTGCCTGGAGTGAGGGGACGGCCGCCCAAGAGACCCAGTACTTC
CAWSEGTAAQETQYF
>NA|TRBJ1-5|TRBV28|once
TGTGCCAGCAGGTGGCTTTCGGGCCAAGATCAGCCCCAGCATTTT
CASRWLSGQDQPQHF
>TRBD1|TRBJ2-7|TRBV2|NA
TGTGCCAGCAGTGAATTGGTAGGGACAGGGAGTTCCTACGAGCAGTACTTC
CASSELVGTGSSYEQYF
>TRBD2|TRBJ2-3|TRBV7-2|NA
TGTGCCAGCAGGAAAGGGGTAGCGGGAAGTACAGATACGCAGTATTTT
CASRKGVAGSTDTQYF
>TRBD2|TRBJ2-7|TRBV2|NA
TGTGCCAGCAGAGTACTAGCGGGGTACTACGAGCAGTACTTC
CASRVLAGYYEQYF
>NA|TRBJ1-2|TRBV27|NA
TGTGCCACCGCCCCAGGACAGAACTATGGCTACACCTTC
CATAPGQNYGYTF
>TRBD2|TRBJ2-1|TRBV27|NA
TGTGCCAGCACCTTGGGAGGGAGCGGCAATGAGCAGTTCTTC
CASTLGGSGNEQFF
>TRBD1|TRBJ2-7|TRBV7-2|NA
TGTGCCGGAGCGACAGGGAAGTCCTACGAGCAGTACTTC
CAGATGKSYEQYF
>TRBD1|TRBJ2-7|TRBV29-1|NA
TGCAGCGTTCGGGGGACCGGGACAGGGTCCTACGAGCAGTACTTC
CSVRGTGTGSYEQYF
>TRBD1|TRBJ1-6|TRBV2|NA
TGTGCCAGCAGACCGGGACAGGTTAATTCACCCCTCCACTTT
CASRPGQVNSPLHF
>TRBD2|TRBJ2-1|TRBV5-4|NA
TGTGCCAGCAGCTACCCTAGCGGGAGTCTCTATGAGCAGTTCTTC
CASSYPSGSLYEQFF
>NA|TRBJ2-3|TRBV4-1|NA
TGCGCCAGCAGCCAAGATCTTGACAGCACAGATACGCAGTATTTT
CASSQDLDSTDTQYF
>NA|TRBJ2-7|TRBV5-4|NA
TGTGCCAGCAGCTTGGCCCAGATTCGTGCCTACGAGCAGTACTTC
CASSLAQIRAYEQYF
>NA|TRBJ1-6|TRBV27|NA
TGTGCCAGCAGGTACCTACCGTTAATGGGTTCACCCCTCCACTTT
CASRYLPLMGSPLHF
>NA|TRBJ2-5|TRBV27|few
TGTGCCAGCAGAAAGTCCAAGCAAGAGACCCAGTACTTC
CASRKSKQETQYF